This T cell receptor (beta chain) was captured by sequencing in a study of blood T cells in healthy people across ages. Study-level results: CMV status of donors was not determined, possibly confounding expanded clonotype changes. In long-lived donors, naive CD4+ cell counts and diversity exceeded those of aged donors. A roughly linear age-dependent decrease characterized TCR beta diversity per million T cells.

Each of the donors had ten milliliters of peripheral blood drawn into EDTA-treated Vacutainer tubes. Through a sample-barcoded 5' primer and a J-beta primer mix, a second PCR was run for roughly 6 to 12 cycles. TCRdb independently ran MiXCR on the 5' RACE reads; one entry per CDR3 protein. The sample lists 1.6 million or so distinct CDR3 sequences, roughly 32% occurring once. CDR1 MDHEN and CDR2 SYDVKM come from the germline V gene. V gave up 6 bases and J gave up 11 bases, with 16 bases separating them. The CDR3 runs 12 residues. Details on this clonotype: Antigen specificity is unknown.

Material for sequencing was blood. The chain combines TRBV28 with TRBJ2-5; D might be TRBD1 (5 bases). This sequence originates from a woman between 25 and 40 years old in good health. The CDR3 coding sequence is TGTGCCAGCAGACAGGTTATCAATGAGCAGTACTTC. Translated, it gives CASRQVINEQYF. Variable domain in full (rest from reference TRBV28 and TRBJ2-5): DVKVTQSSRYLVKRTGEKVFLECVQDMDHENMFWYRQDPGLGLRLIYFSYDVKMKEKGDIPEGYSVSREKKERFSLILESASTNQTSMYLCASRQVINEQYFGPGTRLLVL.